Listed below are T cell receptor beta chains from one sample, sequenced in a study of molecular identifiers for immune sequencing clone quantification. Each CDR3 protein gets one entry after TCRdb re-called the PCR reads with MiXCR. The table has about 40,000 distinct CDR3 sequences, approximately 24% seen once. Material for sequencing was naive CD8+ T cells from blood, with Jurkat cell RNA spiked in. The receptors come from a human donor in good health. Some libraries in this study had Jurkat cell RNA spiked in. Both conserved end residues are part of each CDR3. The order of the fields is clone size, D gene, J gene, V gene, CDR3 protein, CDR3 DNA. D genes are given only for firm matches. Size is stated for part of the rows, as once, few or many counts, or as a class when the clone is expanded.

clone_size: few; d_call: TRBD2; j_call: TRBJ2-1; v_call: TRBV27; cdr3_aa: CASSLTLAGGNEQFF; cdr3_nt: TGTGCCAGCAGTTTAACCCTAGCGGGGGGTAATGAGCAGTTCTTC
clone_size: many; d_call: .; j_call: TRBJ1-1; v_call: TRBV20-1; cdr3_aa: CSASWGTEAFF; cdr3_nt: TGCAGTGCTAGTTGGGGGACTGAAGCTTTCTTT
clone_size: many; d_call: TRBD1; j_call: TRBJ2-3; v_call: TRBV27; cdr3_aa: CASSLLTGARADTQYF; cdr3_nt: TGTGCCAGCAGTTTGCTGACAGGGGCTCGGGCAGATACGCAGTATTTT
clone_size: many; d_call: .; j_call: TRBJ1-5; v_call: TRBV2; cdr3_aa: CASSEGARGVQPQHF; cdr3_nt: TGTGCCAGCAGTGAAGGTGCGAGGGGAGTTCAGCCCCAGCATTTT
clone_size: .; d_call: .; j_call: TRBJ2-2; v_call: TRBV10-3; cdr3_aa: CDIRTDSSITGELYF; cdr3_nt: TGTGACATCAGAACCGACAGTAGCATCACCGGGGAGCTGTATTTT
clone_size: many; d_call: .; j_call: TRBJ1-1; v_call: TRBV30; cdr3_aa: CAWSVLEGTEAFF; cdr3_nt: TGTGCCTGGAGTGTATTGGAGGGGACTGAAGCTTTCTTT
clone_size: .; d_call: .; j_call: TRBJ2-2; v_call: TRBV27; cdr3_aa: CASSLSLYTGELLF; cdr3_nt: TGTGCCAGCAGTTTATCACTATACACCGGGGAGCTGCTTTTT
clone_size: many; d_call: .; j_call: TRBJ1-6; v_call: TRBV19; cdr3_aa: CASSISGNSPLHF; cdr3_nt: TGTGCCAGTAGTATTTCGGGGAATTCACCCCTCCACTTT
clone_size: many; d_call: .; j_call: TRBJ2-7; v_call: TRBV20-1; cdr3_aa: CSAPTGRNEQYF; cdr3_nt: TGCAGTGCTCCCACAGGGCGCAACGAGCAGTACTTC
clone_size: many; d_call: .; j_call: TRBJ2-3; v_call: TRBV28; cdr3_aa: CASSLKSGSTDTQYF; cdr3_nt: TGTGCCAGCAGTTTAAAGTCCGGGAGCACAGATACGCAGTATTTT
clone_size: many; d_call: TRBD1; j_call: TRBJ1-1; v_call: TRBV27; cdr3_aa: CASRNRGPNTEAFF; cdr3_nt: TGTGCCAGCCGGAATAGGGGGCCGAACACTGAAGCTTTCTTT
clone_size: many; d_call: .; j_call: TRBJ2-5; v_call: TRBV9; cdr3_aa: CASSVEDSVETQYF; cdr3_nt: TGTGCCAGCAGCGTAGAGGATTCGGTCGAGACCCAGTACTTC
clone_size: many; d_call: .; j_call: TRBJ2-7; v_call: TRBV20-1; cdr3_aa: CSARDRQLSYEQYF; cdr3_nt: TGCAGTGCTAGAGATAGACAGCTCTCCTACGAGCAGTACTTC
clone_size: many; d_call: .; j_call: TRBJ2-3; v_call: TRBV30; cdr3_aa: CAWRGLTDTQYF; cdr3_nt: TGTGCCTGGAGGGGGCTAACAGATACGCAGTATTTT
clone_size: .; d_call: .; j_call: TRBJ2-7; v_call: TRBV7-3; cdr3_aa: CASSYCLYEQYF; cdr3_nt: TGTGCCAGCAGCTACTGCCTCTACGAGCAGTACTTC
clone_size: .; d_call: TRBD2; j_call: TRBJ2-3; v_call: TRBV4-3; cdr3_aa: CASSQENQRGNTDTQYF; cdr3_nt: TGCGCCAGCAGCCAAGAAAACCAGCGGGGCAACACAGATACGCAATATTTT
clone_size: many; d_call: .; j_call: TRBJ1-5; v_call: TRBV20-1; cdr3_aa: CSARDRAGPYSNQPQHF; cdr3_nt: TGCAGTGCTAGAGATAGGGCAGGCCCCTATAGCAATCAGCCCCAGCATTTT
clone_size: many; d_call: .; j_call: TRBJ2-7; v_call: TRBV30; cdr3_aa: CAWSVGLYEQYF; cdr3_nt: TGTGCCTGGAGTGTAGGTCTCTACGAGCAGTACTTC
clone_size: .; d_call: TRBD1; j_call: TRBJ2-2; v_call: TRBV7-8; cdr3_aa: CSSSWPGDRDPKRQNTGELFF; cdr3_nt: TGTTCCAGCAGCTGGCCCGGGGACAGGGATCCCAAAAGACAGAACACCGGGGAGCTGTTTTTT
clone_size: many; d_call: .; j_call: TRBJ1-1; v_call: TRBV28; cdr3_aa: CASSLTRASMNTEAFF; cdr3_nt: TGTGCCAGCAGTTTAACGAGGGCCTCTATGAACACTGAAGCTTTCTTT
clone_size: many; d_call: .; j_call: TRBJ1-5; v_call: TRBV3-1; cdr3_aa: CASSQENGVYQPQHF; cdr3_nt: TGTGCCAGCAGCCAAGAGAACGGGGTTTATCAGCCCCAGCATTTT
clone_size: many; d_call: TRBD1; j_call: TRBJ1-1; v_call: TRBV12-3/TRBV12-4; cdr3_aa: CASSPSWDRLNTEAFF; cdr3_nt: TGTGCCAGCAGTCCCTCCTGGGACAGATTGAACACTGAAGCTTTCTTT
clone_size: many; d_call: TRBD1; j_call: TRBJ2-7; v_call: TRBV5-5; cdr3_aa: CASSLGQVSYEQYF; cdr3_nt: TGTGCCAGCAGCCTAGGACAGGTATCGTACGAGCAGTACTTC
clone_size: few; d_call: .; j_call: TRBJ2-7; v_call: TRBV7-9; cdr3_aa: CASSLGGISYEQYF; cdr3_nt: TGTGCCAGCAGCTTAGGGGGGATCTCCTACGAGCAGTACTTC
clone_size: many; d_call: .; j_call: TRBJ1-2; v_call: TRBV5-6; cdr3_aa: CASSGMEIPYFGYTF; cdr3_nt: TGTGCCAGCAGCGGGATGGAGATTCCTTACTTTGGCTACACCTTC
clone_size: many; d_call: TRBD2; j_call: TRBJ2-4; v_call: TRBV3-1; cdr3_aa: CASSLFPRGSGAKKNIQYF; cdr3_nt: TGTGCCAGCAGCCTTTTCCCCAGAGGGAGCGGGGCCAAAAAAAACATTCAGTACTTC
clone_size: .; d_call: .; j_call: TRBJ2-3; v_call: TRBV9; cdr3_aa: CASSGTGTGPSYTDTQYF; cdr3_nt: TGTGCCAGCAGCGGTACCGGGACTGGCCCGTCTTACACAGATACGCAGTATTTT
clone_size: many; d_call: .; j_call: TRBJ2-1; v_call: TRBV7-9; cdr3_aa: CASSLANDNEQFF; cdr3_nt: TGTGCCAGCAGCTTAGCGAACGACAATGAGCAGTTCTTC
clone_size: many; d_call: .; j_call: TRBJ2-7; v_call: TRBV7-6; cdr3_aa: CASSLAPSSYEQYF; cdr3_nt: TGTGCCAGCAGCTTAGCCCCTAGCTCCTACGAGCAGTACTTC